This T cell receptor (beta chain) is from a study of cytomegalovirus exposure and HLA in healthy donors. Overall study: The roughly 670 first-cohort repertoires and the 95 to 150 validation repertoires shared the same platform, a later analysis reported. General study results and limits: The study recorded around 160 TCR beta chains that were cytomegalovirus-associated. Most sequenced TCRs were rare (though some public TCRs occurred in many donors).

The table came from immunoSEQ multiplex PCR; TCRdb's copy has only in-frame clones and leaves some out. The data contain around 60,000 clones, under 95% of them singletons. The germline V and J ends were trimmed by 2 bases and 6 bases, with 8 bases remaining between them. Looked up from germline, CDR1 is ENHRY and CDR2 is SYGVKD. The CDR3 contains 12 residues. Note on this clone: What it binds is unknown.

The sequence derives from a woman aged 18-29 years in good health and CMV-seronegative. The sequenced sample was PBMCs. The chain couples TRBV10-3 to TRBJ2-7; D is undetermined. The DNA of the CDR3 is TGTGCCATCAGTGAGGACTTCGGCGAGCAGTACTTC. Protein: CAISEDFGEQYF.